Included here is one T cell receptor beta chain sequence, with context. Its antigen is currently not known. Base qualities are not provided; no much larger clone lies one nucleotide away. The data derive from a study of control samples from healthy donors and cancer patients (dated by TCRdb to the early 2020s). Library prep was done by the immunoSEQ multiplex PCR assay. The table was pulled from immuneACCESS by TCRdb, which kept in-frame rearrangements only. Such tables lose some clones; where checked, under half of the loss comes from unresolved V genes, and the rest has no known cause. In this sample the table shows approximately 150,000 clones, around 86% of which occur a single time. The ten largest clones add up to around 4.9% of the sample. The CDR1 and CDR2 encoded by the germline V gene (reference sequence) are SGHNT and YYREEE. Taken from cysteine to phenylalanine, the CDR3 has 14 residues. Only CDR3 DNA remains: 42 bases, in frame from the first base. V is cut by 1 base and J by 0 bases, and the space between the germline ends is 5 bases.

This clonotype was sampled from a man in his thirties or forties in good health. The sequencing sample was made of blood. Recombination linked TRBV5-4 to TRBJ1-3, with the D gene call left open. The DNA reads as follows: TGTGCCAGCAGCTTGCCTAGCTCTGGAAACACCATATATTTT. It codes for CASSLPSSGNTIYF. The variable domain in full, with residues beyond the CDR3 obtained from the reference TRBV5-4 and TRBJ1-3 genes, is ETGVTQSPTHLIKTRGQQVTLRCSSQSGHNTVSWYQQALGQGPQFIFQYYREEENGRGNFPPRFSGLQFPNYSSELNVNALELDDSALYLCASSLPSSGNTIYFGEGSWLTVV.